The rows below give T cell receptor beta chains drawn from one sample of a study of cytomegalovirus exposure and HLA in healthy donors. Clones were sequenced by immunoSEQ multiplex PCR, and TCRdb holds only the in-frame ones, with some missing. The sample records under 200,000 clones, about 59% being singletons. Sequencing was performed on PBMCs. Receptors were obtained from a man aged 35 to 55 in good health and CMV-seronegative. The CDR3 runs from the conserved cysteine through the conserved F or W. A D gene is named only where the DNA matches it firmly. Expanded clones get a size class; other rows say once, few or many, or leave the size out.

TRBV5-1	.	TRBD1	TRBJ2-5	TGCGCCAGCAGCTTGGTAACAGGGGTTGTGGGACAAGAGACCCAGTACTTC	CASSLVTGVVGQETQYF
TRBV19	.	TRBD2	TRBJ2-1	TGTGCCAGTAGTCCCGGGACTAACAACAATGAGCAGTTCTTC	CASSPGTNNNEQFF
TRBV27	.	.	TRBJ1-6	TGTGCCAGCAGCCACAGGGAGGGTAATTCACCCCTCCACTTT	CASSHREGNSPLHF
TRBV28	.	TRBD1	TRBJ1-3	TGTGCCAGCAGGACAGGGACGGCTGGAAACACCATATATTTT	CASRTGTAGNTIYF
TRBV5-1	.	.	TRBJ2-7	TGCGCCAGCAGTTTTGGAGGGGGCCTCTCCTACGAGCAGTACTTC	CASSFGGGLSYEQYF
TRBV7-9	.	.	TRBJ1-1	TGTTCCAGCACCTCCCGGGAAGTTGAAGCTTTCTTT	CSSTSREVEAFF
TRBV9	.	.	TRBJ2-3	TGTGCCAGCAGCGTAGGCGGTTCAGATACGCAGTATTTT	CASSVGGSDTQYF
TRBV19	.	TRBD1	TRBJ2-2	TGTGCCAGTAGTGGCCAGACAGGGGGGCTCACCGGGGAGCTGTTTTTT	CASSGQTGGLTGELFF
TRBV7-2	.	.	TRBJ2-1	TGTGCCAGCAGCTTGAGTAGAAACAATGAGCAGTTCTTC	CASSLSRNNEQFF
TRBV19	.	.	TRBJ2-7	TGTGCCAGTAAGGTTACAGGCTCCTACGAGCAGTACTTC	CASKVTGSYEQYF
TRBV11-2	.	TRBD1	TRBJ1-2	TGTGCCAGCAGCACCCCCCGGGACAGGGACTATGGCTACACCTTC	CASSTPRDRDYGYTF
TRBV7-7	.	TRBD2	TRBJ2-1	TGTGCCAGCAGCCCCGTTAGCGGGGGGGCTGACAATGAGCAGTTCTTC	CASSPVSGGADNEQFF
TRBV11-2	.	.	TRBJ1-1	TGTGCCAGCAGCTTGAACCGACAAGGCACTGAAGCTTTCTTT	CASSLNRQGTEAFF
TRBV5-6	few	TRBD2	TRBJ2-7	TGTGCCAGCAGCTGGGGACTAGCGGGGGTTCACTACGAGCAGTACTTC	CASSWGLAGVHYEQYF
TRBV6-1	.	.	TRBJ2-2	TGTGCCAGCAACCAAAACAGGAACACCGGGGAGCTGTTTTTT	CASNQNRNTGELFF
TRBV9	.	.	TRBJ2-7	TGTGCCAGCAGCCGGAACACAGGGTTTGGTTACGAGCAGTACTTC	CASSRNTGFGYEQYF
TRBV7-9	few	.	TRBJ1-1	TGTGCCAGCAGCTTCGTCCCCGACACTGAAGCTTTCTTT	CASSFVPDTEAFF
TRBV6-4	.	.	TRBJ2-3	TGTGCCAGCAGTGTGGAGGGTGGAACAGATACGCAGTATTTT	CASSVEGGTDTQYF
TRBV6-6	.	.	TRBJ2-7	TGTGCCAGCAGTACCGACAACTCCTACGAGCAGTACTTC	CASSTDNSYEQYF
TRBV27	.	.	TRBJ2-1	TGTGCCAGCAGTTTAGACAGGACTTCCTACAATGAGCAGTTCTTC	CASSLDRTSYNEQFF
TRBV27	few	TRBD1	TRBJ2-2	TGTGCCAGCAGTCCCACATACAGGGGGCTGAACACCGGGGAGCTGTTTTTT	CASSPTYRGLNTGELFF
TRBV30	.	.	TRBJ1-1	TGTGCCTGGAAGGGGGAAGTGAACACTGAAGCTTTCTTT	CAWKGEVNTEAFF
TRBV18	.	.	TRBJ1-1	TGTGCCAGCTCACCACCGGGCTTTGGCACTGAAGCTTTCTTT	CASSPPGFGTEAFF
TRBV5-4	.	TRBD1	TRBJ2-7	TGTGCCAGCAGCTTGGGTCCGGGACAGGCATACGAGCAGTACTTC	CASSLGPGQAYEQYF
TRBV5-1	.	.	TRBJ2-5	TGCGCCAGCAGCTTGGCCATGGGGGCGCGGCAAGAGACCCAGTACTTC	CASSLAMGARQETQYF
TRBV5-6	.	TRBD2	TRBJ2-5	TGTGCCAGCAGCGGGGGACTAGCTATTCAAGAGACCCAGTACTTC	CASSGGLAIQETQYF
TRBV15	.	.	TRBJ2-7	TGTGCCACCAGCAGAAGTAGGGAGAGCCGGCAGTACTTC	CATSRSRESRQYF
TRBV5-4	once	TRBD2	TRBJ2-7	TGTGCCAGCAGCTCGACGGCCTTAGCGGGGGAGAGCTCCTACGAGCAGTACTTC	CASSSTALAGESSYEQYF
TRBV19	few	.	TRBJ2-1	TGTGCCAGTAGAGAGTTGGGCCCCTACAATGAGCAGTTCTTC	CASRELGPYNEQFF
TRBV6-5	.	.	TRBJ2-5	TGTGCCAGCACTGACGCGGGGGCACAACAAGAGACCCAGTACTTC	CASTDAGAQQETQYF
TRBV6-4	.	TRBD1	TRBJ2-1	TGTGCCAGCAGTGAGAGTGGACAGGGAAATGAGCAGTTCTTC	CASSESGQGNEQFF
TRBV14	.	.	TRBJ1-1	TGTGCCAGCAGCCAATACCGGTACGAAGTTTTCTTT	CASSQYRYEVFF
TRBV7-2	few	.	TRBJ1-3	TGTGCCAGCAGCCCGAGTGTCCAGGGCACCATATATTTT	CASSPSVQGTIYF
TRBV7-2	few	TRBD2	TRBJ2-1	TGTGCCAGCAGCCTGAGGGGACTAGAGGCCAATGAGCAGTTCTTC	CASSLRGLEANEQFF
TRBV7-9	.	.	TRBJ1-4	TGTGCCAGCAGCCTAGAGGGGGGGAAAAATGAAAAACTGTTTTTT	CASSLEGGKNEKLFF
TRBV7-2	.	.	TRBJ1-5	TGTGCCAGCAGCTTATACTTCAGGAATCAGCCCCAGCATTTT	CASSLYFRNQPQHF
TRBV11-3	.	.	TRBJ1-1	TGTGCCAGCAGCTTAGGCAGGTCGAACACTGAAGCTTTCTTT	CASSLGRSNTEAFF
TRBV7-7	.	TRBD1	TRBJ2-5	TGTGCTAGCAGCTTAGGGACAGGGGGCTGGGAGACCCAGTACTTC	CASSLGTGGWETQYF
TRBV7-2	.	TRBD1	TRBJ2-3	TGTGCCAGCAGCCCCCAGGGAACAGGGGATAAGTATTTT	CASSPQGTGDKYF
TRBV9	few	TRBD2	TRBJ2-1	TGTGCCAGCAGCGTATCCGGGAGGGGCTACAATGAGCAGTTCTTC	CASSVSGRGYNEQFF
TRBV10-3	.	TRBD1	TRBJ1-2	TGTGCCATCAGGGGACAGGGGGCCGGCTATGGCTACACCTTC	CAIRGQGAGYGYTF
TRBV27	.	.	TRBJ1-4	TGTGCCAGCAGTCTGGGGGGGAAAGGAGAAAAACTGTTTTTT	CASSLGGKGEKLFF
TRBV5-1	.	.	TRBJ2-6	TGCGCCAGCAGCCTGACAGTTTCTTTGGCCAACGTCCTGACTTTC	CASSLTVSLANVLTF
TRBV11-2	.	.	TRBJ2-1	TGTGCCAGCAGCTTTAAGGTCTGGAGTGAGCAGTTCTTC	CASSFKVWSEQFF
TRBV4-1	.	TRBD2	TRBJ2-3	TGCGCCAGCAGCCCCACGTGGATAGCGGGAGGGGATACGCAGTATTTT	CASSPTWIAGGDTQYF
TRBV7-2	few	.	TRBJ2-3	TGTGCCAGCAGCTTAGACTGGAGGGATACGCAGTATTTT	CASSLDWRDTQYF
TRBV6-5	.	TRBD1	TRBJ2-7	TGTGCCAGCAGTTCTCCCGGGACAGGGGACGAGCAGTACTTC	CASSSPGTGDEQYF
TRBV20-1	once	.	TRBJ1-1	TGCAGTGCTATACGGTTCGCTGAAGCTTTCTTT	CSAIRFAEAFF
TRBV6-6	.	.	TRBJ1-3	TGTGCCAGCAGTTCGACCGACAGGTTCTCTGGAAACACCATATATTTT	CASSSTDRFSGNTIYF
TRBV4-1	.	TRBD1	TRBJ1-2	TGCGCCAGCAGCCAAACAGGGGTACCGAACTATGGCTACACCTTC	CASSQTGVPNYGYTF
TRBV9	.	.	TRBJ1-1	TGTGCCAGCAGGAGGCAAGAGAACACTGAAGCTTTCTTT	CASRRQENTEAFF
TRBV7-9	.	.	TRBJ2-1	TGTGCCAGCAGCTTAGAACGTGACTCAACCTACAATGAGCAGTTCTTC	CASSLERDSTYNEQFF
TRBV6-5	.	TRBD1	TRBJ1-1	TGTGCCAGCAGGCTCAGGGGGCTCGGTACTGAAGCTTTCTTT	CASRLRGLGTEAFF
TRBV5-6	few	TRBD1	TRBJ2-2	TGTGCCAGCAGCCGGGGACAGACCGGGGAGCTGTTTTTT	CASSRGQTGELFF
TRBV14	.	.	TRBJ2-1	TGTGCCAGCAGCCTCAGCTCCTACAATGAGCAGTTCTTC	CASSLSSYNEQFF
TRBV7-9	.	.	TRBJ2-3	TGTGCCAGCAGCTTAACTCTTGCGAAGACAGATACGCAGTATTTT	CASSLTLAKTDTQYF
TRBV7-6	.	TRBD2	TRBJ2-5	TGTGCCAGCAGCTTACGCGGGGGGGCCCCAGAAGAGACCCAGTACTTC	CASSLRGGAPEETQYF
TRBV2	.	.	TRBJ2-3	TGTGCCAGCAATTCCTGGCCTAGCACAGATACGCAGTATTTT	CASNSWPSTDTQYF
TRBV4-3	.	TRBD2	TRBJ2-7	TGCGCCAGCAGCCAAGAAATTTGGGGACTAGCGGGAGGAAGTTGGGAGCAGTACTTC	CASSQEIWGLAGGSWEQYF
TRBV11-1	.	.	TRBJ1-1	TGTGCCAGCAGCTACGGGGGACGGGAGTTGAACACTGAAGCTTTCTTT	CASSYGGRELNTEAFF